This T cell receptor beta chain stems from a study of blood T cell repertoires in COVID-19. At the level of the study: Collection of acute and convalescent COVID-19 samples took place in the United States, Italy and Spain. T cells, B-cell-depleted T cells, or PBMCs supplied cDNA or gDNA.

Sequencing was performed with immunoSEQ multiplex PCR; in TCRdb, only in-frame clones are kept and a portion is missing. The sample contains roughly 100,000 clones, approximately 79% of which appear only once. This clone is a singleton in its sample. The sequenced sample was peripheral blood. This clonotype originated in a man aged 65-85 years with active or convalescent COVID-19.

CDR3 amino acids: CASRVLGGPYNEQFF. The CDR3, as DNA: TGCGCCAGCAGAGTACTCGGGGGGCCCTACAATGAGCAGTTCTTC. The gene calls are TRBV5-1 and TRBJ2-1; D is possibly TRBD2 (7 bases). The germline V gene has CDR1 SGHRS and CDR2 YFSETQ. Trimming took off 5 bases at V and 2 bases at J, with 14 bases between the two ends. CDR3 length: 15 residues.